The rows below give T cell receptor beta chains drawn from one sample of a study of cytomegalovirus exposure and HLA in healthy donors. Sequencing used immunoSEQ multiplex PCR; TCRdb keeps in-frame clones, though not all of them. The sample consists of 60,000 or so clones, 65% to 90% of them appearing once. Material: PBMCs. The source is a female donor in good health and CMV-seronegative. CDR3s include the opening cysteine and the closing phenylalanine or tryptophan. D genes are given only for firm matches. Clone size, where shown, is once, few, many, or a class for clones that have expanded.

DNA: TGTGCCACCAGCAGAGATCCGTTACTAGCGGGGGGGCGAGAGACCCAGTACTTC
CDR3: CATSRDPLLAGGRETQYF
V: TRBV15
D: TRBD2
size: once
J: TRBJ2-5

DNA: TGCGCCAGCAGCGCGGGACTAGCGGGAGTGGATACGCAGTATTTT
CDR3: CASSAGLAGVDTQYF
V: TRBV5-1
D: TRBD2
size: few
J: TRBJ2-3

DNA: TGTGCCAGCAGCTGGGGGGGGAGCGTCTACGAGCAGTACTTC
CDR3: CASSWGGSVYEQYF
V: TRBV5-6
D: TRBD2
size: -
J: TRBJ2-7

DNA: TGTGCCAGTTCAGGGGTAGCTGGGGCCAACGTCCTGACTTTC
CDR3: CASSGVAGANVLTF
V: TRBV19
D: -
size: -
J: TRBJ2-6

DNA: TGCGCCAGCAGCCCGGGACAGGGGTCCTTCCCGAACACTGAAGCTTTCTTT
CDR3: CASSPGQGSFPNTEAFF
V: TRBV5-1
D: TRBD1
size: once
J: TRBJ1-1

DNA: TGTGCCAGCAGCCCCGGGACTAGCGGGAGATACACCGGGGAGCTGTTTTTT
CDR3: CASSPGTSGRYTGELFF
V: TRBV4-2
D: TRBD2
size: -
J: TRBJ2-2

DNA: TGTGCCAGCAGCGTAGACGGGGGTAATCAGCCCCAGCATTTT
CDR3: CASSVDGGNQPQHF
V: TRBV9
D: -
size: -
J: TRBJ1-5

DNA: TGTGCCAGCAGTTTCAATCCGTGGGGGGGAGACTACGAGCAGTACTTC
CDR3: CASSFNPWGGDYEQYF
V: TRBV7-2
D: TRBD2
size: -
J: TRBJ2-7

DNA: TGTGCCAGCAGGAATGCGGCAGGGGGGACTGAAGCTTTCTTT
CDR3: CASRNAAGGTEAFF
V: TRBV6-1
D: TRBD1
size: -
J: TRBJ1-1

DNA: TGTGCCAGCAGTTCGGATATGGACTCCTGGAGGTACGAGCAGTACTTC
CDR3: CASSSDMDSWRYEQYF
V: TRBV28
D: -
size: -
J: TRBJ2-7

DNA: TGTGCCACCAGCAGAGCTGGGACAGGGGCCTACGAGCAGTACTTC
CDR3: CATSRAGTGAYEQYF
V: TRBV15
D: TRBD1
size: -
J: TRBJ2-7

DNA: TGTGCCAGCAGTAGCGGGACATACTTCCCCTACGAGCAGTACTTC
CDR3: CASSSGTYFPYEQYF
V: TRBV6-1
D: -
size: -
J: TRBJ2-7

DNA: TGTGCTAGCAGCTTTACCCTATCAGATACGCAGTATTTT
CDR3: CASSFTLSDTQYF
V: TRBV7-7
D: -
size: -
J: TRBJ2-3

DNA: TGTGCCAGCAGCTTAGTTGGCGGGGCCATTTCCTACAATGAGCAGTTCTTC
CDR3: CASSLVGGAISYNEQFF
V: TRBV7-2
D: -
size: -
J: TRBJ2-1

DNA: TGCGCCAGCAGCCCCGGGACAGTGGCCGGGGAGCTGTTTTTT
CDR3: CASSPGTVAGELFF
V: TRBV5-1
D: TRBD1
size: -
J: TRBJ2-2

DNA: TGTGCCAGCAGTGAATCGGAGGGGAGCAATCAGCCCCAGCATTTT
CDR3: CASSESEGSNQPQHF
V: TRBV6-1
D: -
size: -
J: TRBJ1-5

DNA: TGCGCCAGCAGCTTGGGTGGGGGGGCGGGTTGGTCTGAAGCTTTCTTT
CDR3: CASSLGGGAGWSEAFF
V: TRBV5-1
D: -
size: -
J: TRBJ1-1

DNA: TGTGCCAGTCGACCACAGGGGTTGATTGGCTACACCTTC
CDR3: CASRPQGLIGYTF
V: TRBV6-6
D: TRBD1
size: -
J: TRBJ1-2

DNA: TGTGCCTGGAGTGTAGCGTATAGCAATCAGCCCCAGCATTTT
CDR3: CAWSVAYSNQPQHF
V: TRBV30
D: -
size: -
J: TRBJ1-5

DNA: TGTGCCAGCAGCTTAGTTCTAGGGACAGGGTGGGGTCGCTACGAGCAGTACTTC
CDR3: CASSLVLGTGWGRYEQYF
V: TRBV7-8
D: TRBD1
size: few
J: TRBJ2-7

DNA: TGTGCCAGTAGTGGGCAAGCGAACACCGGGGAGCTGTTTTTT
CDR3: CASSGQANTGELFF
V: TRBV19
D: -
size: once
J: TRBJ2-2

DNA: TGTGCCAGCAGAACATTAGCGGGAGGCACCGGGGAGCTGTTTTTT
CDR3: CASRTLAGGTGELFF
V: TRBV2
D: TRBD2
size: -
J: TRBJ2-2